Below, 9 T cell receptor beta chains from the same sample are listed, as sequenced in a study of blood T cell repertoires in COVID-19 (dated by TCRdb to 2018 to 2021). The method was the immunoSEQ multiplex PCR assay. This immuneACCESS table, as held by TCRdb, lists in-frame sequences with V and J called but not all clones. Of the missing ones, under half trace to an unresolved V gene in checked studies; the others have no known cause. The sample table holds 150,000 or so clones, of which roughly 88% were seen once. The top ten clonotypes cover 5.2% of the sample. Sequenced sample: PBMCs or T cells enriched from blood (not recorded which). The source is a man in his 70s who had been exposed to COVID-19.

The chain's CDR3 is CASSQAGYGYTF. Written as DNA, the CDR3 is TGTGCCAGCAGCCAAGCGGGGTATGGCTACACCTTC. The chain employs TRBV3-1 (or the pseudogene TRBV3-2) and TRBJ1-2, with D unclear. Germline V gene lookup returns CDR1 LGHDT and CDR2 YNNKEL (reference sequence). Trimming stripped 1 base from V and 5 bases from J, with 5 bases between. CDR3 length: 12 residues.

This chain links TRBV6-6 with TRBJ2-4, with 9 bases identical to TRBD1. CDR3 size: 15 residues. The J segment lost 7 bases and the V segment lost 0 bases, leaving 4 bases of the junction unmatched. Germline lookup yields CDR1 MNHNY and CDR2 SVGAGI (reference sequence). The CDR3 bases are TGTGCCAGCAGTTACTCGGGACAGGGCGGGAACATTCAGTACTTC. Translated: CASSYSGQGGNIQYF.

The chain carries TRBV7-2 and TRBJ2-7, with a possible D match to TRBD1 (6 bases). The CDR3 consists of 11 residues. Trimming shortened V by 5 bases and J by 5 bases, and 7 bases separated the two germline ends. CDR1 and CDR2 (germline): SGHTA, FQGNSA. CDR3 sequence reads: CASSGGHEQYF. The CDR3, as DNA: TGTGCCAGCAGCGGGGGCCACGAGCAGTACTTC.

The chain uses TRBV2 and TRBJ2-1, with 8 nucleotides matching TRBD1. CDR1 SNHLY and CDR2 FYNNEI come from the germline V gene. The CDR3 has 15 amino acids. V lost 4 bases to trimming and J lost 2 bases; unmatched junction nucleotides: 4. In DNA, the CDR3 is TGTGCCAGCAGTGGGACAGGGATGACCTACAATGAGCAGTTCTTC. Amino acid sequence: CASSGTGMTYNEQFF.

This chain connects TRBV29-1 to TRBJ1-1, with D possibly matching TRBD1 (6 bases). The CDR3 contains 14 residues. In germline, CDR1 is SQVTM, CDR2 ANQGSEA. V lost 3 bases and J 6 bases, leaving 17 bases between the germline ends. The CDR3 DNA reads TGCAGCGTTGATCTAACAGGGAGTGTCGCTGAAGCTTTCTTT. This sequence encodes CSVDLTGSVAEAFF.

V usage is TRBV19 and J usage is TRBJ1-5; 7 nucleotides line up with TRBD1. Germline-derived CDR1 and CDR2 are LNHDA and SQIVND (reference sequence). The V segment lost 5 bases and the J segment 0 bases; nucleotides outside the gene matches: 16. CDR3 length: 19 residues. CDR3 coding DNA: TGTGCCAGTAGTGCAATCCGGGACAGAAACCCCTATAGCAATCAGCCCCAGCATTTT. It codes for CASSAIRDRNPYSNQPQHF.

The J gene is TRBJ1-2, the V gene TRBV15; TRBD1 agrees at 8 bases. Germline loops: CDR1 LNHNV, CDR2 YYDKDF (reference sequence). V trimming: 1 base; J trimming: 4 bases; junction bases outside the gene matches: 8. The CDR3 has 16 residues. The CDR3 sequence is CATSRAGTGSTYGYTF. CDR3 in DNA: TGTGCCACCAGCAGAGCGGGGACAGGCAGTACCTATGGCTACACCTTC.

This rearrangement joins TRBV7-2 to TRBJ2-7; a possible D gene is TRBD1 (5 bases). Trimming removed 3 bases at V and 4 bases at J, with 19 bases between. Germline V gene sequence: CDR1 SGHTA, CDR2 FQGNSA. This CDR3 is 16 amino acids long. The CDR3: CASSFQRAQAGYEQYF. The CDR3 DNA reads TGTGCCAGCAGCTTTCAAAGAGCACAGGCCGGTTACGAGCAGTACTTC.

CDR3 nucleotide sequence: TGTGCCAGCAGTCCGACTAGGCGGGGTCAAGAGACCCAGTACTTC. Translating gives CASSPTRRGQETQYF. V gene TRBV2 combines with J gene TRBJ2-5, with D possibly TRBD2 on 6 matching bases. The germline V gene has CDR1 SNHLY and CDR2 FYNNEI. V was clipped by 5 bases and J by 2 bases, with 15 bases between them. There are 15 residues in the CDR3.